Below, 4 T cell receptor beta chains from the same sample are listed, as sequenced in a study of T cells in localized non-small cell lung cancer. Sequenced by immunoSEQ multiplex PCR; TCRdb stores in-frame clones only, minus some. This table holds some 72,000 clones, about 83% found once. Source: peripheral blood, taken before any cancer treatment. These receptors were obtained from a man aged 40 to 70 with stage I lung adenocarcinoma.

In the case of this clone: The junction departs from germline at one end; a sequencing error may be responsible. The rearrangement links TRBV18 to TRBJ2-3, with 7 bases that match TRBD1. CDR1 is KGHSH, CDR2 LQKENI, per germline. There are 16 residues in the CDR3. The CDR3 region is CASSRELVAGTDTQYF. The CDR3 DNA reads TGTGCCAGCTCCCGAGAATTGGTCGCCGGGACAGACACGCAGTATTTT. Complete variable domain (other parts from reference TRBV18 and TRBJ2-3): NAGVMQNPRHLVRRRGQEARLRCSPMKGHSHVYWYRQLPEEGLKFMVYLQKENIIDESGMPKERFSAEFPKEGPSILRIQQVVRGDSAAYFCASSRELVAGTDTQYFGPGTRLTVL.

This sequence joins TRBV7-9 and TRBJ2-7; 9 bases agree with TRBD1. Per the germline V gene, CDR1 is SEHNR and CDR2 is FQNEAQ (reference sequence). The CDR3 runs to 13 residues. Losses at the gene ends were 4 bases for V and 6 bases for J; bases not matched to a gene: 4. CDR3 region: CASSSGQGFEQYF. DNA of the CDR3: TGTGCCAGCAGCTCCGGACAGGGGTTCGAGCAGTACTTC.

This clone appeared a single time. The rearrangement uses TRBV6-1 and TRBJ2-7; TRBD2 agrees at 7 bases. Germline V CDR1 and CDR2: MNHNS, SASEGT. CDR3 length: 13 amino acids. V shed 6 bases and J 1 base; nucleotides not matched to a gene: 3. CDR3 protein: CASSLRGSYEQYF. The CDR3 region has the DNA TGTGCCAGCAGCCTGCGGGGGTCCTACGAGCAGTACTTC.

This rearrangement joins TRBV10-1 to TRBJ2-3, with a tentative D call TRBD1 (5 bases). There are 16 residues in the CDR3. Germline loops: CDR1 WNHNN, CDR2 SYGVQD (reference sequence). The V end lost 6 bases, the J end lost 2 bases, and 18 bases lay between the germline ends. The chain's CDR3 is CASSPARALLTDTQYF. The CDR3 DNA is TGCGCCAGCAGCCCCGCCAGGGCCCTACTCACAGATACGCAGTATTTT.